The 9 T cell receptor beta chains presented below share a single source sample, sequenced in a study of cytomegalovirus exposure and HLA in healthy donors. With 60 Vbeta and 13 Jbeta primers, the PCR was carried out. The method was immunoSEQ multiplex PCR; TCRdb's version includes in-frame clones alone and lacks a portion of them. The table lists about 150,000 clones, approximately 83% of them singletons. The specimen was PBMCs. The origin of the receptors is a woman aged 18-29 years in good health and CMV-seronegative.

The chain couples TRBV2 to TRBJ1-4; 12 bases agree with TRBD1. The CDR3 runs to 17 residues. CDR1 SNHLY and CDR2 FYNNEI come from the germline V gene. Trimming removed 7 bases from V and 7 bases from J; junction bases left unmatched: 13. CDR3 sequence reads: CASKTRDRGRGGEKLFF. The CDR3 nucleotides are TGTGCCAGCAAAACCCGGGACAGGGGGCGAGGGGGTGAAAAACTGTTTTTT.

This clone was detected once. The gene calls are TRBV7-2 and TRBJ1-2, with D unresolved. Looked up from germline, CDR1 is SGHTA and CDR2 is FQGNSA. The CDR3 consists of 15 residues. Trimming shortened V by 5 bases and J by 4 bases, and 17 bases separated the two germline ends. The CDR3 here is CASSPRATGSYGYTF. The CDR3 DNA sequence: TGTGCCAGCAGCCCAAGGGCGACGGGGAGCTATGGCTACACCTTC. The full variable domain, in which reference TRBV7-2 and TRBJ1-2 provide the parts outside the CDR3, is GAGVSQSPSNKVTEKGKDVELRCDPISGHTALYWYRQSLGQGLEFLIYFQGNSAPDKSGLPSDRFSAERTGGSVSTLTIQRTQQEDSAVYLCASSPRATGSYGYTFGSGTRLTVV.

J is TRBJ2-6 and V is TRBV2; D remains ambiguous. Germline V gene lookup returns CDR1 SNHLY and CDR2 FYNNEI. V was trimmed by 7 bases and J by 0 bases, leaving 10 bases between them. This CDR3 spans 15 amino acids. The CDR3 bases are TGTGCCAGCAAGAGATCTTCCTCTGGGGCCAACGTCCTGACTTTC. Translation: CASKRSSSGANVLTF.

This clone showed up just once. Mismatch with germline at one junction end may stem from a read error. V and J are TRBV6-5 and TRBJ2-1, with 9 bases aligning to TRBD1. CDR3 length equals 11 residues. Germline values: CDR1 MNHEY, CDR2 SVGAGI. CDR3 in DNA: TGTGCCAGTAACAGGGGGCTAGGATACCTCTTC. This sequence encodes CASNRGLGYLF.

The chain carries TRBV7-3 and TRBJ2-1; tentative D call: TRBD2 (5 bases). Trimming took 2 bases from V and 4 from J, leaving 12 bases between them. The CDR3 extends over 15 amino acids. Germline V gene data show CDR1 as SGHTA and CDR2 as FQGTGA. CDR3 sequence (DNA): TGTGCCAGCAGCTTACAGAGCGGATCTTACAATGAGCAGTTCTTC. It translates to CASSLQSGSYNEQFF.

V and J are TRBV6-1 and TRBJ1-1; D unresolved. Germline V gene lookup returns CDR1 MNHNS and CDR2 SASEGT. CDR3 size: 12 residues. V lost 8 bases and J 1 base, leaving 8 bases between the germline ends. The CDR3 DNA reads as TGTGCCAGCTCGTACAGGAACACTGAAGCTTTCTTT. Protein product: CASSYRNTEAFF.

This chain joins TRBV6-1 and TRBJ1-1; perhaps TRBD1 as D (5 bases). Germline lookup yields CDR1 MNHNS and CDR2 SASEGT. With 4 bases removed from V and 1 base from J, the gap between germline ends came to 22 bases. The CDR3 spans 18 residues. This chain's CDR3 is CASSAFSFSAGQNTEAFF. The CDR3 DNA follows: TGTGCCAGCAGTGCATTTTCCTTTTCGGCAGGACAGAACACTGAAGCTTTCTTT.

The chain joins TRBV18 to TRBJ2-7; D is possibly TRBD1 (6 bases). Germline CDR1 reads KGHSH; CDR2 reads LQKENI. Trimming took off 2 bases at V and 1 base at J, with 12 bases between the two ends. CDR3 length: 15 residues. In DNA form, the CDR3 reads TGTGCCAGCTCACCAGTCTGGGACACATCCTACGAGCAGTACTTC. Protein sequence: CASSPVWDTSYEQYF.

The gene calls are TRBV5-1 and TRBJ2-2, with 8 bases that match TRBD2. The junction had 9 bases not matched to a gene; V was cut back by 3 bases and J by 5 bases. From germline, CDR1 is SGHRS and CDR2 YFSETQ. CDR3 length equals 16 residues. CDR3 DNA sequence: TGCGCCAGCAGCTCGGGGGGGTCCGCGGGGACCGGGGAGCTGTTTTTT. Translating gives CASSSGGSAGTGELFF.